The clone carrying this T cell receptor (beta chain) was counted a few times. Antigen unknown. These data belong to a study of long-term antiretroviral therapy in people with HIV. Regarding the study as a whole: Once patients were on ART, diversity went higher but still fell short of transplant donor controls.

The libraries were made with immunoSEQ v3.0 at survey level. Profiled with immunoSEQ multiplex PCR; TCRdb holds only in-frame clones, not every one. There are approximately 29,000 clones in the sample; over 90% occur only once, and approximately 10% lies in the top ten. Germline CDR1 reads MNHEY; CDR2 reads SVGAGI. The CDR3 has 14 residues. The ends were cut back, 5 bases at V and 1 base at J, with 11 bases in the middle. The chain recombines TRBV6-5 with TRBJ1-1, with D tentatively TRBD1 (5 bases). The receptor was isolated from a man aged 35 to 55 with HIV. The sample here was unsorted PBMCs, taken 6.2 years after starting antiretroviral therapy. In DNA, the CDR3 is TGTGCCAGCAGTGCGCTGGGGCCGAACACTGAAGCTTTCTTT. It codes for CASSALGPNTEAFF.